This is a list of T cell receptor beta chains from one sample in a study of blood T cell repertoires in COVID-19. The assay was immunoSEQ multiplex PCR, and TCRdb's table has in-frame clones only and misses some. The sample lists 180,000 or so clones; more than 75% were seen once. Sequenced material: peripheral blood. These receptors were collected from a person in their 70s with COVID-19, enrolled during active disease. The CDR3 runs from the conserved cysteine through the conserved F or W. D genes are given only for firm matches. Some rows mark clone size as missing; the rest say once, few, many or name a class of expanded clone.

v_gene	j_gene	abundance	d_gene	CDR3nt	CDR3aa
TRBV4-2	TRBJ1-2	.	.	TGTGCCAGCAGCCAAGATGATATGAGCTACTCCTATGGCTACACCTTC	CASSQDDMSYSYGYTF
TRBV19	TRBJ1-5	.	TRBD1	TGTGCCAGTAGTGGGGCAGGGGGCGCAGGGAGCAATCAGCCCCAGCATTTT	CASSGAGGAGSNQPQHF
TRBV15	TRBJ2-6	.	TRBD1	TGTGCCACCACAGGGGGGACAGGGCCCTCTGGGGCCAACGTCCTGACTTTC	CATTGGTGPSGANVLTF
TRBV20-1	TRBJ2-3	.	.	TGCAGTGCTAGTAGCGACACAGATACGCAGTATTTT	CSASSDTDTQYF
TRBV2	TRBJ2-1	.	TRBD1	TGTGCCAGCAGTTACGGGACAGGGGCCAATGAGCAGTTCTTC	CASSYGTGANEQFF
TRBV2	TRBJ2-5	.	TRBD2	TGTGCCAGCAGAAAACTAGCGGGGGTGGAAGAGACCCAGTACTTC	CASRKLAGVEETQYF
TRBV16	TRBJ2-7	.	TRBD2	TGTGCCAGCAGCCAAGGGGAGGGTAAGTCGCGGGACGAGCAGTACTTC	CASSQGEGKSRDEQYF
TRBV5-1	TRBJ2-3	few	TRBD2	TGCGCCAGCAGCTTGCCGGGAGGAGTAACAGATACGCAGTATTTT	CASSLPGGVTDTQYF
TRBV7-2	TRBJ1-2	.	TRBD1	TGTGCCAGCAGCACCATACAGGGGGCGCGGGGCTACACCTTC	CASSTIQGARGYTF
TRBV9	TRBJ2-2	.	TRBD2	TGTGCCAGCAGCGTAGTTGGCGGGGGGGCCACCACCGGGGAGCTGTTTTTT	CASSVVGGGATTGELFF
TRBV5-6	TRBJ2-1	.	.	TGTGCCAGCAGCTCGCTCCAAACCCCGGGACACCGGCCTCTACAGTTCTTC	CASSSLQTPGHRPLQFF
TRBV6-2/TRBV6-3	TRBJ1-1	.	.	TGTGCCAGCAGCACCTCGGGGTGGGAAGCTTTCTTT	CASSTSGWEAFF
TRBV12-5	TRBJ2-7	.	TRBD2	TGTGCTAGTGGTTTGCGGCCCGCTAGCGGGCGAATATTCCCGCCAACCTACGAGCAGTACTTC	CASGLRPASGRIFPPTYEQYF
TRBV13	TRBJ1-3	.	.	TGTGCCAGCAGCTTAGATGCCTACAGCTCTGGAAACACCATATATTTT	CASSLDAYSSGNTIYF
TRBV28	TRBJ1-5	.	TRBD1	TGTGCCAGCAGCCCACCCCCCAGGGGGCTCGGGAATCAGCCCCAGCATTTT	CASSPPPRGLGNQPQHF
TRBV7-8	TRBJ1-5	.	TRBD1	TGTGCCAGCAGCTTGGGGACAGGGGATCAGCCCCAGCATTTT	CASSLGTGDQPQHF
TRBV10-3	TRBJ1-3	.	TRBD1	TGTGCCATCAGTGGGGAGACAGGGGTGGACTCTGGAAACACCATATATTTT	CAISGETGVDSGNTIYF
TRBV30	TRBJ1-6	.	.	TGTGCCTGGAGCCCCCTGGGGGGTTCACCCCTCCACTTT	CAWSPLGGSPLHF
TRBV6-5	TRBJ1-3	.	.	TGTGCCAGCTCAGGGACATTTCAGAGGAACACCATATATTTT	CASSGTFQRNTIYF
TRBV14	TRBJ2-1	.	TRBD2	TGTGCCAGCAGCCGGACTAGCGGGGGTGTCAATGAGCAGTTCTTC	CASSRTSGGVNEQFF
TRBV7-2	TRBJ1-3	.	.	TGTGCCAGCAGCTGGAGGCGAGGACCCTCTGGAAACACCATATATTTT	CASSWRRGPSGNTIYF
TRBV14	TRBJ2-7	.	.	TGTGCCAGCAGCCCAGTGGGACTCTCCTACGAGCAGTACTTC	CASSPVGLSYEQYF
TRBV29-1	TRBJ2-3	.	.	TGCAGCGCTTTTCGGACAGATACGCAGTATTTT	CSAFRTDTQYF
TRBV5-1	TRBJ2-7	few	TRBD2	TGCGCCAGCAGGGGGGGGTCCTACGAGCAGTACTTC	CASRGGSYEQYF
TRBV3-1/TRBV3-2	TRBJ2-3	once	TRBD2	TGTGCCAGCAGCCAAGGGCCCCTAGCGGTCTTCACAGATACGCAGTATTTT	CASSQGPLAVFTDTQYF
TRBV28	TRBJ2-5	.	.	TGTGCCAGCAGTTTCAGACAGTTCTACCAAGAGACCCAGTACTTC	CASSFRQFYQETQYF
TRBV13	TRBJ1-1	once	.	TGTGCCAGCAGCTTAGCATCCAGGGGCTTGAACACTGAAGCTTTCTTT	CASSLASRGLNTEAFF
TRBV29-1	TRBJ2-7	.	TRBD1	TGCAGCGTTCGGCCCACAGGGGTTTCCTCCTACGAGCAGTACTTC	CSVRPTGVSSYEQYF
TRBV20-1	TRBJ2-1	.	.	TGCAGTGCTAGACCCCGGGACTCGCAGTTCTTC	CSARPRDSQFF